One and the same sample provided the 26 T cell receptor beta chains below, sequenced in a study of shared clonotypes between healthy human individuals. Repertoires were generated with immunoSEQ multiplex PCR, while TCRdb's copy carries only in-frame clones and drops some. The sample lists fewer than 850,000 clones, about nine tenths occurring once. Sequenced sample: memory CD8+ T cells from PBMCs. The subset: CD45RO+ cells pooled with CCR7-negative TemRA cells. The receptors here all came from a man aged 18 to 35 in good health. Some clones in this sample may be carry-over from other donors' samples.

The CDR3, as DNA: TGTGCCAGCAGCTCACGGACAGGTCTACCTTCTGGAAACACCATATATTTT. It specifies CASSSRTGLPSGNTIYF. The chain combines TRBV7-9 with TRBJ1-3; 7 nucleotides agree with TRBD1. This CDR3 has 17 amino acids. Germline V gives CDR1 SEHNR, CDR2 FQNEAQ (reference sequence). V dropped 4 bases and J dropped 1; count of bases not matched to a gene: 10.

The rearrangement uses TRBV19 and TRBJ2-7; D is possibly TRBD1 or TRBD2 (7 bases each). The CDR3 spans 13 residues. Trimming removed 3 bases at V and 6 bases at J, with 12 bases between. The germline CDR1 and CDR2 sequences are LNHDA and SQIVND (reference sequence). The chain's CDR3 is CASSMGGGGEQYF. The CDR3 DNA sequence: TGTGCCAGTAGTATGGGAGGGGGCGGCGAGCAGTACTTC.

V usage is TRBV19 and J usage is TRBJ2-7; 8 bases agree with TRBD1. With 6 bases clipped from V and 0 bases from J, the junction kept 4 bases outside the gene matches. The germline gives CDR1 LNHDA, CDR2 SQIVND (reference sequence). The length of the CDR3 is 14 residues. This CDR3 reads CASSDRGSSYEQYF. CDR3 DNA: TGTGCCAGTAGCGACAGGGGAAGCTCCTACGAGCAGTACTTC.

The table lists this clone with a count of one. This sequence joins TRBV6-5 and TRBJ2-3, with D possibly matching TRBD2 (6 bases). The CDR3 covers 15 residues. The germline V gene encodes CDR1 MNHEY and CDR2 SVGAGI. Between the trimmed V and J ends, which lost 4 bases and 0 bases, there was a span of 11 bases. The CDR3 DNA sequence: TGTGCCAGCAGTTGGGTGGCGGGAAGCACAGATACGCAGTATTTT. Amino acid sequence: CASSWVAGSTDTQYF.

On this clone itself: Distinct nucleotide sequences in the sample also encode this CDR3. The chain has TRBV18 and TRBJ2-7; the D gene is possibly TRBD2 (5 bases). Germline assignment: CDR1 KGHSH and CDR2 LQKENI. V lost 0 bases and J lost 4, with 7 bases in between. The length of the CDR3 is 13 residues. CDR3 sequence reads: CASSPPDSYEQYF. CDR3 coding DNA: TGTGCCAGCTCACCACCGGACTCTTACGAGCAGTACTTC.

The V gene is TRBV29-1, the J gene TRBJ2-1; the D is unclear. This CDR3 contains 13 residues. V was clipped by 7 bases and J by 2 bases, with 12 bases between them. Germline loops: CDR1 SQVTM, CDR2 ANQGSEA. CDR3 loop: CSGVDKPYNEQFF. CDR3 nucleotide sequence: TGCAGCGGGGTAGACAAACCCTACAATGAGCAGTTCTTC.

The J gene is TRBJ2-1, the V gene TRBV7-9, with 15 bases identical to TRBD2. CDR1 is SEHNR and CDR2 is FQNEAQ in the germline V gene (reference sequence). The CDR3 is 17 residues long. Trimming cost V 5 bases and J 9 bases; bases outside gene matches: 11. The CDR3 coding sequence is TGTGCCAGCAGCCCCCCCCCGGGACTAGCGGGAGGCCCTGAGCAGTTCTTC. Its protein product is CASSPPPGLAGGPEQFF.

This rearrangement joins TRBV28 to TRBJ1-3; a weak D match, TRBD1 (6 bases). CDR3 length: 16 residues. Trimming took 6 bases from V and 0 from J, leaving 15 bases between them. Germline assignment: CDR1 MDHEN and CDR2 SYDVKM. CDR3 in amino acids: CASRGDTESSGNTIYF. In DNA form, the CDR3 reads TGTGCCAGCAGAGGGGACACTGAGAGCTCTGGAAACACCATATATTTT.

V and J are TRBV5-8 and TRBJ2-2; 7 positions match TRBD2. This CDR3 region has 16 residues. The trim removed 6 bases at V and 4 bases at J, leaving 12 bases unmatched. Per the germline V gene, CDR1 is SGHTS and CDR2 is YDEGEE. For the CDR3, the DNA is TGTGCCAGCACCACCCCTTGGCGGGAGAGCACCGGGGAGCTGTTTTTT. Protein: CASTTPWRESTGELFF.

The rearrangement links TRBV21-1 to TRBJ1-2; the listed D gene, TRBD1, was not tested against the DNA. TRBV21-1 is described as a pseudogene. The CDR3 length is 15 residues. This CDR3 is CASSKGAPPTDGYTF. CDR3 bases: TGTGCCAGCAGCAAAGGGGCTCCACCAACCGACGGCTACACCTTC.

As DNA, the CDR3 is TGTGCCAGCAGTGAGGACAGGAGTGGGGAAAAACTGTTTTTT. Encoded protein: CASSEDRSGEKLFF. The J gene is TRBJ1-4, the V gene TRBV6-6, with TRBD1 matching over 7 bases. The V gene's germline CDR1 is MNHNY and CDR2 SVGAGI (reference sequence). The CDR3 covers 14 residues. With 5 bases clipped from V and 8 bases from J, the junction kept 8 bases outside the gene matches.

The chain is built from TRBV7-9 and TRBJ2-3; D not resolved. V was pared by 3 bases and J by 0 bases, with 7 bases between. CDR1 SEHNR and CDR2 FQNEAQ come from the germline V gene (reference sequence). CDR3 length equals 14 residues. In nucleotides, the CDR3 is TGTGCCAGCAGCTTGGCAGAAAGCACAGATACGCAGTATTTT. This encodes CASSLAESTDTQYF.

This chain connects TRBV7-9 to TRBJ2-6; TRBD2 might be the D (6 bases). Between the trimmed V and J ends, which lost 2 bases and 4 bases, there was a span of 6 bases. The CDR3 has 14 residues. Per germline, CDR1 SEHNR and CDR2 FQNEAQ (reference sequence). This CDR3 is CASSLSGGANVLTF. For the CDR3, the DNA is TGTGCCAGCAGCTTAAGCGGGGGGGCCAACGTCCTGACTTTC.

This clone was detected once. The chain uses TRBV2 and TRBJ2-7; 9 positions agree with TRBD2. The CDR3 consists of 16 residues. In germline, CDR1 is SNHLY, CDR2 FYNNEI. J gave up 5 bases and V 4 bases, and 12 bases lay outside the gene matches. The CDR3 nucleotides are TGTGCCAGCAGTGGCGGCCTAGCGGGACGGGGGGACGAGCAGTACTTC. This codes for CASSGGLAGRGDEQYF.

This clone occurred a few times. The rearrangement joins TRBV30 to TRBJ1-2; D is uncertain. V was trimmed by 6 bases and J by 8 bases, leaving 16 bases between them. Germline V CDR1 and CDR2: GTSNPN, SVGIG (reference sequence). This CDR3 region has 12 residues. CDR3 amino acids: CACPTSLGGYTF. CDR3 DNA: TGTGCCTGCCCGACATCACTTGGAGGCTACACCTTC.

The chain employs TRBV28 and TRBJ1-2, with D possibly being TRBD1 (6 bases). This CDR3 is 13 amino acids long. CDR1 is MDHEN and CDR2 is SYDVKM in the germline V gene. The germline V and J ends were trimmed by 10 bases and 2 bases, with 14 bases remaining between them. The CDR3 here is CAIPNRDNYGYTF. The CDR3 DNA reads TGTGCCATTCCGAACAGGGACAACTATGGCTACACCTTC.

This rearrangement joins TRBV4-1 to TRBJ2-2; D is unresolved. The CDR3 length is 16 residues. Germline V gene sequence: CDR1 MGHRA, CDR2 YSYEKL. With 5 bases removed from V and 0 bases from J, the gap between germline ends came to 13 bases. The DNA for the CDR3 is TGCGCCAGCAGCATTCGGGCGGAGCCGAACACCGGGGAGCTGTTTTTT. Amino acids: CASSIRAEPNTGELFF.

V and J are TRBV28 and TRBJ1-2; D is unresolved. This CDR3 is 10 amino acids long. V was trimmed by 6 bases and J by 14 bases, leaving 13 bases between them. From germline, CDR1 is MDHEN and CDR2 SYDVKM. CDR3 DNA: TGTGCCAGCAGATCCCGGGCGATTACCTTC. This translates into CASRSRAITF.

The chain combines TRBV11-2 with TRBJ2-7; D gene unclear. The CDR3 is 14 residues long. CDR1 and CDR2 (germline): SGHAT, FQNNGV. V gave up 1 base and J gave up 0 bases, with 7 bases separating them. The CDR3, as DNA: TGTGCCAGCAGCTTAGCACAGATCTCCTACGAGCAGTACTTC. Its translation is CASSLAQISYEQYF.

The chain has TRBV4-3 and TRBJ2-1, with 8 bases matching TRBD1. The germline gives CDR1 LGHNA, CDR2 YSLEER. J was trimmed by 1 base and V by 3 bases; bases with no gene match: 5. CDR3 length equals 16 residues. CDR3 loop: CASSQTGQGSYNEQFF. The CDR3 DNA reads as TGCGCCAGCAGCCAGACCGGACAGGGATCCTACAATGAGCAGTTCTTC.

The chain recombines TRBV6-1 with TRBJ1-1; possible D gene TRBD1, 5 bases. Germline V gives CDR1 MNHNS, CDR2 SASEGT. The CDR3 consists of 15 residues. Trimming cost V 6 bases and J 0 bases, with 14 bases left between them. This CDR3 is CASRAGRGMNTEAFF. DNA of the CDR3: TGTGCCAGCAGAGCAGGGCGGGGGATGAACACTGAAGCTTTCTTT.

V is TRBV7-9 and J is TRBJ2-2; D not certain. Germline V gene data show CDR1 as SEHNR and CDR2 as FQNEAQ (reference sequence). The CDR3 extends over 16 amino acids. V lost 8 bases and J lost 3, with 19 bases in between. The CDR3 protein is CASPFNENSYTGELFF. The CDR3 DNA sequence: TGTGCCAGCCCCTTTAATGAGAATTCTTACACCGGGGAGCTGTTTTTT.

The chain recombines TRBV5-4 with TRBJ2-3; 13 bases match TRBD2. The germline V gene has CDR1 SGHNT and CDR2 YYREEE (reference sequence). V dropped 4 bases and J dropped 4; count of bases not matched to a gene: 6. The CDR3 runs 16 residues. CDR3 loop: CASSPGTSGNADTQYF. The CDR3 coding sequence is TGTGCCAGCAGCCCAGGGACTAGCGGGAATGCAGATACGCAGTATTTT.

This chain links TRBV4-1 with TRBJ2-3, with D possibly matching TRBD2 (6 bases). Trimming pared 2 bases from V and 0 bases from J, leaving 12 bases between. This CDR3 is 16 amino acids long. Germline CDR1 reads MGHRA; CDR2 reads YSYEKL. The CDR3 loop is CASSQSPGVSTDTQYF. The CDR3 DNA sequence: TGCGCCAGCAGCCAATCTCCGGGAGTTAGCACAGATACGCAGTATTTT.

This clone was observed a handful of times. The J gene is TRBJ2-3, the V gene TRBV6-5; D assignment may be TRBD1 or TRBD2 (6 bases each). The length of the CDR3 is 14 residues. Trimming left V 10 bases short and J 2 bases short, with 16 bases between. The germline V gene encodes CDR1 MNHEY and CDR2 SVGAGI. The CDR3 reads CATQTGGFTDTQYF. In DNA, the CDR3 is TGTGCCACTCAAACCGGGGGCTTCACAGATACGCAGTATTTT.

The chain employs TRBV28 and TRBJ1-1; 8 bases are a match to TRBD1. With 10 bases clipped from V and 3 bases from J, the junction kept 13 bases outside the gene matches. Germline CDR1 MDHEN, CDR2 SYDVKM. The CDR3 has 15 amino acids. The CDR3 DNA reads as TGTGCCACAATCAGGGGGCGTAGGAGGGACACTGAAGCTTTCTTT. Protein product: CATIRGRRRDTEAFF. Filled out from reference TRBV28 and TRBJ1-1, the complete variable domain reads DVKVTQSSRYLVKRTGEKVFLECVQDMDHENMFWYRQDPGLGLRLIYFSYDVKMKEKGDIPEGYSVSREKKERFSLILESASTNQTSMYLCATIRGRRRDTEAFFGQGTRLTVV.